Below are 23 T cell receptor beta chains sequenced from a single sample in a study of Ad26.COV2.S vaccination and SARS-CoV-2 variants. Noted treatment: roughly 18 received Ad26.COV2.S at low or high dose, single or two shots; several received placebo; per-sample allocation not given. Sampling occurred on day 63 after the first vaccine or placebo injection. Assay used: immunoSEQ multiplex PCR; TCRdb lists only in-frame clones, some missing. The sample yields 300,000 to 400,000 clones, about nine tenths seen once. The sequences come from peripheral blood, collected in a trial of Ad26.COV2.S vaccine versus placebo. These receptors all stem from a person aged 18-60 years who received the Ad26.COV2.S COVID-19 vaccine or a placebo.

The rearrangement links TRBV19 to TRBJ2-2; D perhaps matches TRBD1 (5 bases). Trimming shortened V by 0 bases and J by 2 bases, and 16 bases separated the two germline ends. Germline V lookup: CDR1 LNHDA, CDR2 SQIVND (reference sequence). CDR3 length equals 18 residues. For the CDR3, the DNA is TGTGCCAGTAGTATAGAAGGTCCAGGGTTATTAAACACCGGGGAGCTGTTTTTT. This codes for CASSIEGPGLLNTGELFF.

The chain couples TRBV7-3 to TRBJ2-2, with 8 bases identical to TRBD1. V dropped 4 bases and J dropped 7; count of bases not matched to a gene: 8. The CDR3 is 15 amino acids. Germline CDR1 SGHTA, CDR2 FQGTGA. The CDR3 DNA reads as TGTGCCAGCAGCTCTCTCCAGGGGGCGGTCGGGGAGCTGTTTTTT. Its protein is CASSSLQGAVGELFF.

The chain combines TRBV12-5 with TRBJ1-1, with 8 bases lining up with TRBD1. With 0 bases clipped from V and 6 bases from J, the junction kept 6 bases outside the gene matches. Germline CDR1 and CDR2: LGHNT and FRNRAP. The CDR3 is made up of 15 amino acids. This CDR3 reads CASGLVYRGEAEAFF. In DNA, the CDR3 is TGTGCTAGTGGTTTGGTCTACAGGGGGGAGGCTGAAGCTTTCTTT.

As regards this clone: The same CDR3 arises from other DNA sequences in this sample as well. J is TRBJ1-1 and V is TRBV7-9; no clear D. Trimming left V 1 base short and J 1 base short, with 7 bases between. Germline V gene lookup returns CDR1 SEHNR and CDR2 FQNEAQ (reference sequence). This CDR3 spans 14 amino acids. As DNA, the CDR3 is TGTGCCAGCAGCTTAGAGGGCCCGAACACTGAAGCTTTCTTT. Translation gives CASSLEGPNTEAFF.

The chain links TRBV28 to TRBJ1-2; 7 bases are a match to TRBD1. This CDR3 comprises 12 residues. Unmatched junction bases numbered 6, after V lost 7 bases and J lost 7 bases. CDR1 MDHEN and CDR2 SYDVKM come from the germline V gene. CDR3 in DNA: TGTGCCAGCACACAGGGGTCTGGTGGCTACACCTTC. Its translation: CASTQGSGGYTF.

This sequence joins TRBV7-8 and TRBJ1-2, with a weak D call TRBD1 (6 bases). Germline-derived CDR1 and CDR2 are SGHVS and FQNEAQ. Trimming left V 7 bases short and J 4 bases short, with 22 bases between. The CDR3 covers 16 residues. The CDR3: CASTSGTGRGGYGYTF. The CDR3 DNA reads TGTGCCAGCACCTCTGGCACGGGCAGGGGCGGCTATGGCTACACCTTC. Based on the CDR3 plus reference TRBV7-8 and TRBJ1-2, the full variable domain is GAGVSQSPRYKVAKRGQDVALRCDPISGHVSLFWYQQALGQGPEFLTYFQNEAQLDKSGLPSDRFFAERPEGSVSTLKIQRTQQEDSAVYLCASTSGTGRGGYGYTFGSGTRLTVV.

J is TRBJ1-2 and V is TRBV6-6; TRBD1 aligns across 8 bases. Germline V gene sequence: CDR1 MNHNY, CDR2 SVGAGI (reference sequence). The CDR3 length is 16 residues. V gave up 5 bases and J gave up 4 bases; unmatched junction bases: 12. In DNA form, the CDR3 reads TGTGCCAGCAGTACCTTCTGGACAGGGATTGGCTATGGCTACACCTTC. Translation gives CASSTFWTGIGYGYTF.

This clone was observed a single time. The V and J genes are TRBV11-2 and TRBJ1-1; D gene ambiguous. The CDR3 extends over 12 amino acids. Germline values: CDR1 SGHAT, CDR2 FQNNGV. With 8 bases removed from V and 4 bases from J, the gap between germline ends came to 11 bases. The CDR3 sequence is CASATLVTEAFF. The CDR3 bases are TGTGCCAGCGCTACCTTGGTCACTGAAGCTTTCTTT.

The chain employs TRBV24-1 and TRBJ2-3, with D uncertain. CDR3 length: 11 residues. Germline CDR1 and CDR2: KGHDR and SFDVKD. V was shortened by 4 bases and J by 9 bases, with 7 bases between the two germline ends. CDR3 in amino acids: CATSEGLTQYF. In nucleotides, the CDR3 is TGTGCCACCAGTGAGGGATTGACGCAGTATTTT.

V is TRBV28 and J is TRBJ1-2; D is undetermined. The ends were cut back, 2 bases at V and 4 bases at J, with 8 bases in the middle. This CDR3 region has 13 residues. Germline CDR1 MDHEN, CDR2 SYDVKM. Here the CDR3 DNA reads TGTGCCAGCAGTTTAAGTTTTCTCTATGGCTACACCTTC. This translates into CASSLSFLYGYTF.

The V call is TRBV10-3, the J call TRBJ1-5, with D possibly matching TRBD1 (5 bases). With 7 bases removed from V and 0 bases from J, the gap between germline ends came to 10 bases. This CDR3 has 14 residues. Looked up from germline, CDR1 is ENHRY and CDR2 is SYGVKD. CDR3 residues: CAINTDSSNQPQHF. DNA for the CDR3: TGTGCCATCAATACAGACAGTAGCAATCAGCCCCAGCATTTT.

This clone was detected only a few times. The gene calls are TRBV18 and TRBJ2-1, with 11 positions matching TRBD2. This CDR3 has 18 amino acids. With 2 bases clipped from V and 0 bases from J, the junction kept 6 bases outside the gene matches. Germline V gene lookup returns CDR1 KGHSH and CDR2 LQKENI. The CDR3 coding sequence is TGTGCCAGCTCACCATCGGGACTAGCGGTAAGCTCCTACAATGAGCAGTTCTTC. It encodes CASSPSGLAVSSYNEQFF.

The gene calls are TRBV6-5 and TRBJ1-1, with 7 bases lining up with TRBD1. CDR3 length: 13 amino acids. CDR1 and CDR2 (germline): MNHEY, SVGAGI. Losses at the gene ends were 8 bases for V and 1 base for J; bases not matched to a gene: 4. The CDR3 sequence: CASCTGANTEAFF. CDR3 in DNA: TGTGCCAGCTGTACAGGGGCGAACACTGAAGCTTTCTTT.

This clone has just a few counts. This sequence joins TRBV14 and TRBJ1-1, with D maybe TRBD1 (5 bases). The germline CDR1 and CDR2 sequences are SGHDN and FVKESK. The germline V and J ends were trimmed by 5 bases and 1 base, with 20 bases remaining between them. CDR3 length equals 17 residues. The CDR3 nucleotides are TGTGCCAGCAGCTCTCACCTGGGGCAGGGCGGGAACACTGAAGCTTTCTTT. It specifies CASSSHLGQGGNTEAFF.

This clone was seen a handful of times. V and J are TRBV30 and TRBJ1-1, with unresolved D. Per germline, CDR1 GTSNPN and CDR2 SVGIG (reference sequence). The CDR3 sequence is 14 residues long. Deletions cut 0 bases from V and 2 bases from J, with 10 bases between. CDR3 in DNA: TGTGCCTGGAGTGTACGGGGTTATAACACTGAAGCTTTCTTT. It specifies CAWSVRGYNTEAFF.

The chain joins TRBV2 to TRBJ1-1, with 9 positions matching TRBD1. J was trimmed by 10 bases and V by 8 bases; bases with no gene match: 8. Germline-derived CDR1 and CDR2 are SNHLY and FYNNEI. The CDR3 is 12 amino acids. In DNA form, the CDR3 reads TGTGCCAGCGTAATCGGGACAGGGCCAGCTTTCTTT. Translation: CASVIGTGPAFF.

CDR3 nucleotides: TGTGCCACCCTACCTCAAGGGGGAACTGAAGCTTTCTTT. This sequence encodes CATLPQGGTEAFF. This sequence joins TRBV3-1 (or the pseudogene TRBV3-2) and TRBJ1-1, with D maybe TRBD1 (6 bases). V lost 10 bases and J lost 5, with 17 bases in between. From germline, CDR1 is LGHDT and CDR2 YNNKEL (reference sequence). The CDR3 contains 13 residues.

J is TRBJ2-3 and V is TRBV7-9, with D unresolved. Trimming shortened V by 5 bases and J by 0 bases, and 15 bases separated the two germline ends. From germline, CDR1 is SEHNR and CDR2 FQNEAQ (reference sequence). The CDR3 consists of 16 residues. The CDR3 region has the DNA TGTGCCAGCAGCCCTAGTGTGGGTATTAGCACAGATACGCAGTATTTT. Translated: CASSPSVGISTDTQYF.

V usage is TRBV5-4 and J usage is TRBJ2-1; 7 bases agree with TRBD2. V dropped 2 bases and J dropped 1; count of bases not matched to a gene: 6. This CDR3 comprises 16 residues. Germline V gene sequence: CDR1 SGHNT, CDR2 YYREEE (reference sequence). DNA for the CDR3: TGTGCCAGCAGCTTTTCAGCGGGGTCGTCCTACAATGAGCAGTTCTTC. This codes for CASSFSAGSSYNEQFF.

The chain joins TRBV11-2 to TRBJ2-3, with 10 bases matching TRBD1. The CDR3 contains 14 residues. The junction had 7 bases not matched to a gene; V was cut back by 6 bases and J by 7 bases. CDR1 is SGHAT, CDR2 FQNNGV, per germline. CDR3 DNA sequence: TGTGCCAGCAGTCAGGGACAGGGGCTACATACGCAGTATTTT. Protein: CASSQGQGLHTQYF.

The V gene is TRBV7-8, the J gene TRBJ2-7; the D gene is possibly TRBD1 (5 bases). CDR1 is SGHVS, CDR2 FQNEAQ, per germline. The CDR3 is 13 residues long. Trimming removed 4 bases from V and 0 bases from J, with 7 bases in between. The CDR3 DNA follows: TGTGCCAGCAGCTCCAGGGACTCCTACGAGCAGTACGTC. Residues: CASSSRDSYEQYV.

The chain employs TRBV4-3 and TRBJ1-1; the D gene is possibly TRBD1 (6 bases). V lost 0 bases and J 10 bases, leaving 15 bases between the germline ends. This CDR3 spans 14 amino acids. In germline, CDR1 is LGHNA, CDR2 YSLEER. The CDR3 DNA reads as TGCGCCAGCAGCCAAGAGCGGAAGGGGGGGCGAGCTTTCTTT. Protein: CASSQERKGGRAFF.

The chain combines TRBV5-1 with TRBJ1-2; D unclear. This CDR3 spans 15 amino acids. V gave up 6 bases and J gave up 3 bases, with 18 bases separating them. Looked up from germline, CDR1 is SGHRS and CDR2 is YFSETQ. CDR3 protein: CASTSVGDVDYGYTF. In DNA, the CDR3 is TGCGCCAGCACATCCGTCGGGGATGTGGACTATGGCTACACCTTC.